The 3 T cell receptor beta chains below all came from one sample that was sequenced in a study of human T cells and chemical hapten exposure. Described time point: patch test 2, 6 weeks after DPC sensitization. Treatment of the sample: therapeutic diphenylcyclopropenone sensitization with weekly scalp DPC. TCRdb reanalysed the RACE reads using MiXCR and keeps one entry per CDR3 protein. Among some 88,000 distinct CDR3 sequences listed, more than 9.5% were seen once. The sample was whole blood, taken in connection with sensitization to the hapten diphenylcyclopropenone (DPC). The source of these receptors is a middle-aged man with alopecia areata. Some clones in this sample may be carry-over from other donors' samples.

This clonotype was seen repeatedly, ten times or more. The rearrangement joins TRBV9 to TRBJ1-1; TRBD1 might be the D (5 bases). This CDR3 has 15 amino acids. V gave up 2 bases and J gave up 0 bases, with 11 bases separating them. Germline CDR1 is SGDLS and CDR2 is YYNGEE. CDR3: CASSVREGMNTEAFF. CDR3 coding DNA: TGTGCCAGCAGCGTGAGGGAGGGGATGAACACTGAAGCTTTCTTT.

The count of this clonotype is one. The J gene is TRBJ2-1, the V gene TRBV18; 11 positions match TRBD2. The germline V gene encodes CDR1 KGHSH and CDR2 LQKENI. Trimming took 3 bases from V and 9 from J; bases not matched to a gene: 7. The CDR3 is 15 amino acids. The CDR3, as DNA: TGTGCCAGCTCACCCGAACTAGCGGGAGACGGTGAGCAGTTCTTC. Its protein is CASSPELAGDGEQFF.

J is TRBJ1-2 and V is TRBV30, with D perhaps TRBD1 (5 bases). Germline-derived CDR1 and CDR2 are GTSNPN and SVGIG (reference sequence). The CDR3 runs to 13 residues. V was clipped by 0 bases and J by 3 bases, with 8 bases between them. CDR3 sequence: CAWSVVTDYGYTF. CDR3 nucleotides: TGTGCCTGGAGTGTAGTGACAGACTATGGCTACACCTTC.